Listed here are 25 T cell receptor beta chains from one sample, sequenced in a study of Graves' ophthalmopathy and Graves' hyperthyroidism. Researchers took RNA transcripts and amplified TCR beta CDR3 regions from them. HTBI primers primed a first-round RT-PCR, and a second-round multiplex PCR followed. MiXCR was run by TCRdb on the multiplex PCR reads, yielding one entry per CDR3 protein. Seen here are 1 million to 1.3 million distinct CDR3 sequences, roughly 35% observed once, and the top ten hold 11%. Specimen: peripheral blood or thyroid tissue (not recorded which). These receptors were taken from an adult man with Graves' hyperthyroidism.

The chain recombines TRBV29-1 with TRBJ2-2; no firm D call. Per the germline V gene, CDR1 is SQVTM and CDR2 is ANQGSEA. CDR3 size: 13 residues. With 7 bases removed from V and 6 bases from J, the gap between germline ends came to 15 bases. Written as DNA, the CDR3 is TGCAGCGCTGTGTTTGGTACGGCCGGGGAGCTGTTTTTT. Protein product: CSAVFGTAGELFF.

This clonotype turned up a few times. For the CDR3, the DNA is TGTGCCCCCACGAGGTCAGAAGCTTATGGCTACACCTTC. Amino acid sequence: CAPTRSEAYGYTF. The chain uses TRBV10-3 and TRBJ1-2, with D hard to call. The V end was cut by 11 bases, the J end by 5 bases, with 18 bases between. Germline CDR1 ENHRY, CDR2 SYGVKD. This CDR3 has 13 residues.

Only a few counts were recorded for this clonotype. J is TRBJ1-2 and V is TRBV5-1, with D maybe TRBD1 (5 bases). This CDR3 is 13 amino acids long. Germline CDR1 reads SGHRS; CDR2 reads YFSETQ. Deletions cut 4 bases from V and 7 bases from J, with 14 bases between. Here the CDR3 reads CASSDRGQRGYTF. The CDR3 DNA is TGCGCCAGCAGCGACCGGGGCCAACGTGGCTACACCTTC.

The count of this clonotype is one. Here the CDR3 reads CAIGRQMGGNQPQHF. CDR3 nucleotides: TGTGCCATCGGAAGACAGATGGGCGGCAATCAGCCCCAGCATTTT. V is TRBV10-3 and J is TRBJ1-5; TRBD1 might be the D (5 bases). The germline CDR1 and CDR2 sequences are ENHRY and SYGVKD. V was shortened by 8 bases and J by 2 bases, with 16 bases between the two germline ends. The CDR3 has 15 amino acids.

Many counts were recorded for this clonotype. The genes are TRBV12-3 or TRBV12-4 and TRBJ1-5; 7 nucleotides agree with TRBD1. The J segment lost 3 bases and the V segment lost 6 bases, leaving 8 bases of the junction unmatched. The CDR3 has 15 amino acids. CDR3 in amino acids: CASSLRTGYNQPQHF. As DNA, the CDR3 is TGTGCCAGCAGCCTCAGGACAGGCTACAATCAGCCCCAGCATTTT.

This chain uses TRBV29-1 with TRBJ1-5, with D uncertain. Trimming left V 5 bases short and J 9 bases short, with 17 bases between. There are 13 residues in the CDR3. Germline loops: CDR1 SQVTM, CDR2 ANQGSEA. CDR3 amino acids: CSVPGEGMGPQHF. As DNA, the CDR3 is TGCAGCGTTCCCGGGGAAGGTATGGGGCCCCAGCATTTT.

This clonotype was detected many times. The V and J genes are TRBV2 and TRBJ1-2; possibly TRBD1 for D (5 bases). This CDR3 has 14 amino acids. Trimming took off 0 bases at V and 5 bases at J, with 10 bases between the two ends. Germline assignment: CDR1 SNHLY and CDR2 FYNNEI. CDR3 protein: CASSEADGTYGYTF. The CDR3, as DNA: TGTGCCAGCAGTGAAGCGGACGGGACGTATGGCTACACCTTC. The entire variable domain, with the rest obtained from reference TRBV2 and TRBJ1-2, is as follows: EPEVTQTPSHQVTQMGQEVILRCVPISNHLYFYWYRQILGQKVEFLVSFYNNEISEKSEIFDDQFSVERPDGSNFTLKIRSTKLEDSAMYFCASSEADGTYGYTFGSGTRLTVV.

V gene TRBV20-1 combines with J gene TRBJ2-2, with D perhaps assigned TRBD1 or TRBD2 (7 bases each). The CDR3 contains 15 residues. The V gene lost 4 bases and the J gene lost 5 bases, with 17 bases spanning the gap. Germline V gene sequence: CDR1 DFQATT, CDR2 SNEGSKA (reference sequence). In nucleotides, the CDR3 is TGCAGTGCTAACCTCCAGGGGGGGGGGACCGGGGAGCTGTTTTTT. Amino acid sequence: CSANLQGGGTGELFF.

About this clonotype: This may come from a read error, since a much larger clone is one base off. The rearrangement joins TRBV20-1 to TRBJ2-7; TRBD2 agrees at 10 bases. The ends lost 6 bases at V and 3 bases at J; junction bases unmatched: 5. Germline CDR1 DFQATT, CDR2 SNEGSKA (reference sequence). The length of the CDR3 is 13 residues. For the CDR3, the DNA is TGCAGTGCCGGGACTAGCGAGTACTACGAGCAGTACTTC. It encodes CSAGTSEYYEQYF.

This sequence joins TRBV20-1 and TRBJ2-7, with D unresolved. V gave up 1 base and J gave up 5 bases, with 24 bases separating them. In germline, CDR1 is DFQATT, CDR2 SNEGSKA (reference sequence). This CDR3 has 17 residues. The CDR3 here is CSARVAAIRRVHDEQYF. The CDR3 DNA reads TGCAGTGCTAGAGTCGCGGCTATCCGCCGGGTGCATGACGAGCAGTACTTC.

This clonotype appeared many times. The rearrangement links TRBV7-3 to TRBJ1-2; tentative D call: TRBD1 (5 bases). Germline V gene sequence: CDR1 SGHTA, CDR2 FQGTGA. The CDR3 has 16 amino acids. Between the trimmed V and J ends, which lost 5 bases and 8 bases, there was a span of 24 bases. CDR3 region: CASSPGGGEGRRGYTF. The CDR3, as DNA: TGTGCCAGCAGCCCAGGCGGTGGTGAGGGGCGAAGGGGCTACACCTTC. The full variable domain, its missing parts supplied by reference TRBV7-3 and TRBJ1-2, is GAGVSQTPSNKVTEKGKYVELRCDPISGHTALYWYRQSLGQGPEFLIYFQGTGAADDSGLPNDRFFAVRPEGSVSTLKIQRTERGDSAVYLCASSPGGGEGRRGYTFGSGTRLTVV.

This clonotype was seen at least ten times. This chain uses TRBV6-5 with TRBJ2-7; possible D gene TRBD1, 6 bases. The CDR3 consists of 12 residues. Germline loops: CDR1 MNHEY, CDR2 SVGAGI. Trimming took 6 bases from V and 6 from J, leaving 12 bases between them. The chain's CDR3 is CASSNRALEQYF. The CDR3 DNA follows: TGTGCCAGCAGCAACAGGGCCCTCGAGCAGTACTTC.

Ten or more counts support this clonotype. The chain couples TRBV5-8 to TRBJ1-6; maybe TRBD1 (6 bases). Germline CDR1 reads SGHTS; CDR2 reads YDEGEE. Trimming took 1 base from V and 6 from J, leaving 11 bases between them. This CDR3 is built from 15 residues. The CDR3 spells CASSLSRTANSPLHF. The DNA for the CDR3 is TGTGCCAGCAGCTTGTCCCGGACAGCTAATTCACCCCTCCACTTT. The full variable domain, with the rest looked up from reference TRBV5-8 and TRBJ1-6, is EAGVTQSPTHLIKTRGQQATLRCSPISGHTSVYWYQQALGLGLQFLLWYDEGEERNRGNFPPRFSGRQFPNYSSELNVNALELEDSALYLCASSLSRTANSPLHFGNGTRLTVT.

This clonotype was observed a single time. The junction and the germline gene differ at one end; a read error may be behind it. The J gene is TRBJ1-5, the V gene TRBV7-2, with 8 positions matching TRBD1. The CDR3 is 16 residues long. Germline CDR1 reads SGHTA; CDR2 reads FQGNSA. The CDR3 DNA sequence: TGCGCCAGCAGCCAGGCCGGGACAGGCAACAATCAGCCCCAGCATTTT. Protein product: CASSQAGTGNNQPQHF. The full variable domain, in which reference TRBV7-2 and TRBJ1-5 provide the parts outside the CDR3, is GAGVSQSPSNKVTEKGKDVELRCDPISGHTALYWYRQSLGQGLEFLIYFQGNSAPDKSGLPSDRFSAERTGGSVSTLTIQRTQQEDSAVYLCASSQAGTGNNQPQHFGDGTRLSIL.

This clonotype was recorded many times. This chain links TRBV7-9 with TRBJ1-5; possible D gene TRBD1, 5 bases. Trimming took 5 bases from V and 4 from J, leaving 15 bases between them. The CDR3 sequence is 15 residues long. The germline CDR1 and CDR2 sequences are SEHNR and FQNEAQ (reference sequence). The DNA for the CDR3 is TGTGCCAGCAGCCGCGCGGGGGTAGGTAATCAGCCCCAGCATTTT. Its protein is CASSRAGVGNQPQHF.

The chain combines TRBV18 with TRBJ2-5, with TRBD1 identical over 9 bases. CDR1 KGHSH and CDR2 LQKENI come from the germline V gene. This CDR3 is 16 amino acids long. The V and J ends lost 1 base and 5 bases, in that order; junction bases with no gene match: 8. The CDR3 bases are TGTGCCAGCTCACCACGTAGCGGACAGGGGAAGGAGACCCAGTACTTC. It encodes CASSPRSGQGKETQYF.

Ten or more counts support this clonotype. The genes are TRBV19 and TRBJ2-7, with 11 bases fitting TRBD2. V trimming: 6 bases; J trimming: 0 bases; junction bases outside the gene matches: 7. This CDR3 is 16 amino acids long. Germline assignment: CDR1 LNHDA and CDR2 SQIVND (reference sequence). The chain's CDR3 is CASSRRLAGSSYEQYF. The CDR3, as DNA: TGTGCCAGTAGCCGCCGACTAGCGGGGAGCTCCTACGAGCAGTACTTC.

This clonotype came up a few times. The chain carries TRBV2 and TRBJ2-7; no clear D gene. The CDR3 consists of 17 residues. From germline, CDR1 is SNHLY and CDR2 FYNNEI. V was cut by 8 bases and J by 3 bases, with 26 bases left in between. CDR3 coding DNA: TGTGCCAGCTCCCCCGGGCAGCCATCCCAATACCGCTACGAGCAGTACTTC. It specifies CASSPGQPSQYRYEQYF.

The rearrangement joins TRBV10-3 to TRBJ1-2, with a tentative D call TRBD1 (5 bases). The CDR3 covers 13 residues. Germline CDR1 and CDR2: ENHRY and SYGVKD. Trimming took off 3 bases at V and 12 bases at J, with 17 bases between the two ends. CDR3 in amino acids: CAISDRATTGNTF. In DNA form, the CDR3 reads TGTGCCATCAGTGACAGGGCGACCACTGGAAACACCTTC.

On this clonotype itself: A clone one base away is much larger, so this may be a read error. This sequence joins TRBV11-1 and TRBJ2-5, with 7 bases aligning to TRBD1. The CDR3 runs 16 residues. In germline, CDR1 is SGHAT, CDR2 FQDESV (reference sequence). The ends lost 5 bases at V and 4 bases at J; junction bases unmatched: 13. CDR3 residues: CASSPTGTAGRETQYF. As DNA, the CDR3 is TGTGCCAGCAGCCCCACGGGGACAGCAGGTAGAGAGACCCAGTACTTC. The variable domain in full, completed from reference TRBV11-1 and TRBJ2-5, reads EAEVAQSPRYKITEKSQAVAFWCDPISGHATLYWYRQILGQGPELLVQFQDESVVDDSQLPKDRFSAERLKGVDSTLKIQPAELGDSAMYLCASSPTGTAGRETQYFGPGTRLLVL.

Ten or more counts support this clonotype. The chain combines TRBV7-2 with TRBJ2-5; TRBD2 aligns across 7 bases. CDR1 SGHTA and CDR2 FQGNSA come from the germline V gene. The CDR3 is 13 amino acids. Trimming took 10 bases from V and 5 from J; bases not matched to a gene: 10. CDR3 residues: CATSPGGGETQYF. CDR3 coding DNA: TGTGCCACCTCCCCCGGGGGAGGGGAGACCCAGTACTTC.

The chain has TRBV19 and TRBJ1-2; TRBD1 might be the D (6 bases). This CDR3 comprises 15 residues. V was clipped by 4 bases and J by 0 bases, with 12 bases between them. From germline, CDR1 is LNHDA and CDR2 SQIVND (reference sequence). The CDR3 loop is CASSRWGATNYGYTF. DNA for the CDR3: TGTGCCAGTAGTAGGTGGGGGGCCACTAACTATGGCTACACCTTC.

Of note for this clonotype: Since the CDR3 does not end with the conserved phenylalanine or tryptophan, this likely comes from a read error. In DNA form, the CDR3 reads TGTGCCAGCAGCTTAGCGGTGAGCACTGAAGCTTTCCTT. This sequence encodes CASSLAVSTEAFL. The V and J genes are TRBV7-7 and TRBJ1-1; D is uncertain. The germline V and J ends were trimmed by 0 bases and 4 bases, with 6 bases remaining between them. The CDR3 has 13 residues. Germline V CDR1 and CDR2: SSHAT, FNYEAQ (reference sequence).

The chain joins TRBV7-6 to TRBJ2-2, with TRBD1 matching over 7 bases. The germline V gene has CDR1 SGHVS and CDR2 FNYEAQ. With V trimmed by 3 bases and J by 2 bases, 9 bases remained unmatched. The CDR3 is 17 residues long. CDR3 DNA sequence: TGTGCCAGCAGCTTGGACAGGTCTTCTGGAAACACCGGGGAGCTGTTTTTT. Residues: CASSLDRSSGNTGELFF.

This clonotype was seen ten or more times. V and J are TRBV6-5 and TRBJ2-7; TRBD1 matches 9 bases. Germline values: CDR1 MNHEY, CDR2 SVGAGI. The CDR3 loop spans 15 amino acids. V gave up 6 bases and J gave up 5 bases; unmatched junction bases: 11. This CDR3 reads CASRVTPGTGHEQYF. The CDR3, as DNA: TGTGCCAGCAGAGTTACCCCCGGGACAGGGCACGAGCAGTACTTC.